The 5 T cell receptor beta chains presented below share a single source sample, sequenced in a study of CD8+ T cells in alopecia areata. It was cDNA, reverse transcribed from extracted RNA, that served as the sequencing template. Profiling relied on immunoSEQ multiplex PCR, and the TCRdb table lists in-frame clones only, not all of them. The profile shows under 150,000 clones, around 50% of them singletons. The sample consisted of NKG2D-low CD8+ T cells sorted from blood. The receptors were gathered from a human donor with alopecia areata.

This clone showed up just a few times. The chain employs TRBV29-1 and TRBJ2-2, with 7 positions matching TRBD2. V was clipped by 5 bases and J by 7 bases; unmatched bases: 7. The CDR3 is made up of 13 amino acids. Germline V gene lookup returns CDR1 SQVTM and CDR2 ANQGSEA. The CDR3 spells CSVLNGEGGELFF. CDR3 in DNA: TGCAGCGTTCTTAACGGGGAGGGCGGGGAGCTGTTTTTT.

A single count supports this clone. The chain couples TRBV4-1 to TRBJ2-2; tentative D call: TRBD2 (6 bases). V was cut by 5 bases and J by 4 bases, with 17 bases left in between. The germline CDR1 and CDR2 sequences are MGHRA and YSYEKL. This CDR3 spans 16 amino acids. The CDR3 spells CASSFSGGLGTGELFF. The DNA for the CDR3 is TGCGCCAGCAGCTTTAGCGGAGGGCTGGGCACCGGGGAGCTGTTTTTT.

This clone was picked up a small number of times. V gene TRBV7-8 combines with J gene TRBJ1-1; maybe TRBD1 (5 bases). Trimming cost V 1 base and J 4 bases, with 13 bases left between them. The CDR3 runs to 15 residues. Looked up from germline, CDR1 is SGHVS and CDR2 is FQNEAQ. CDR3 sequence (DNA): TGTGCCAGCAGCTTAGATAGCAGGGAAGGCACTGAAGCTTTCTTT. It is translated as CASSLDSREGTEAFF.

This clone has only a few counts. This chain links TRBV14 with TRBJ2-2; D might be TRBD1 (6 bases). V gave up 4 bases and J gave up 6 bases, with 12 bases separating them. The CDR3 length is 14 residues. The germline CDR1 and CDR2 sequences are SGHDN and FVKESK. DNA for the CDR3: TGTGCCAGCAGCCTTCTTCGACAGGCCGGGGAGCTGTTTTTT. Translated: CASSLLRQAGELFF. Filled out from reference TRBV14 and TRBJ2-2, the complete variable domain reads EAGVTQFPSHSVIEKGQTVTLRCDPISGHDNLYWYRRVMGKEIKFLLHFVKESKQDESGMPNNRFLAERTGGTYSTLKVQPAELEDSGVYFCASSLLRQAGELFFGEGSRLTVL.

This rearrangement joins TRBV6-5 to TRBJ2-1; D possibly corresponds to TRBD2 (5 bases). Germline-derived CDR1 and CDR2 are MNHEY and SVGAGI. This CDR3 is 15 amino acids long. Trimming left V 0 bases short and J 2 bases short, with 8 bases between. This chain's CDR3 is CASSYSVATYNEQFF. CDR3 nucleotides: TGTGCCAGCAGTTACTCTGTAGCGACCTACAATGAGCAGTTCTTC.